This T cell receptor (beta chain) was found in a study of blood T cell repertoires in COVID-19. The CDR3 runs to 14 residues. V was clipped by 4 bases and J by 5 bases; unmatched bases: 6. In germline, CDR1 is SGHRS, CDR2 YFSETQ. Only in-frame clones appear in the TCRdb table, and some are missing; sequencing was by immunoSEQ multiplex PCR. This table holds 250,000 to 350,000 clones, about 85% found once. Sequenced: peripheral blood. The chain joins TRBV5-1 to TRBJ2-7, with 10 bases matching TRBD1. This clonotype was obtained from a human donor with COVID-19, enrolled during active disease. The donor label of this sample is uncertain. The CDR3 coding sequence is TGCGCCAGCAGCCTTGGGGACAGGGGCCACGAGCAGTACTTC. Translated, it gives CASSLGDRGHEQYF.